This T cell receptor (beta chain) came from a study of tumor and adjacent non-tumor tissue in lung cancer. Notes on the study in general: Normal lung showed higher cumulative top 100 clone frequency than tumor.

In germline, CDR1 is DFQATT, CDR2 SNEGSKA (reference sequence). The CDR3 sequence is 13 residues long. With 7 bases removed from V and 6 bases from J, the gap between germline ends came to 16 bases. Notes on this clonotype: What it binds is unknown.

No cell sorting was done before RNA was extracted from the tissue. The library came from three nested PCR rounds adapted from ARM-PCR protocols. TCRdb ran MiXCR on the multiplex PCR reads and lists one entry per CDR3 protein. The repertoire has about 70,000 distinct CDR3 sequences, around four fifths of them found once; the top ten carry 28%. The V call is TRBV20-1, the J call TRBJ2-1; tentatively, D is TRBD2 (5 bases). This TCR was recovered from a man between 60 and 75 years old with non-small cell lung cancer. Sequencing used lung tumor tissue. CDR3 in amino acids: CSGGLSCINEQFF. The DNA for the CDR3 is TGCAGTGGTGGACTTAGCTGCATCAATGAGCAGTTCTTC.